This TCR beta chain was documented in a study of identical twins. Findings and caveats of the study: Models underestimated how often monozygotic twins shared out-of-frame TCR alpha. Invariant MAIT and iNKT cells may have partly biased zero-insertion analyses. A lower insertion count was a feature of abundant cord blood beta clonotypes, with no such feature in memory repertoires.

TCRdb re-called the 5' RACE reads through MiXCR, storing one row per CDR3 protein. The sample has 300,000 to 400,000 distinct CDR3 sequences; 9% to 15% are singletons. Healthy Caucasians were all of the donors. The CDR3 length is 18 residues. With 1 base removed from V and 8 bases from J, the gap between germline ends came to 25 bases. CDR1 is SGHVS, CDR2 FQNEAQ, per germline. A few counts support this clonotype. Its specificity is not known. This sample also belongs to another study, concerning yellow fever vaccine responses in identical twins.

The rearrangement links TRBV7-8 to TRBJ2-3, with a weak D call TRBD2 (6 bases). The sequencing input was CD8+ T cells sorted from blood. The TCR sequence derives from a woman younger than 35 in good health. CDR3 nucleotide sequence: TGTGCCAGCAGCTTAGTAGGCAGCGGGTGGAATGCTAAAGCTACGCAGTATTTT. Translation gives CASSLVGSGWNAKATQYF.